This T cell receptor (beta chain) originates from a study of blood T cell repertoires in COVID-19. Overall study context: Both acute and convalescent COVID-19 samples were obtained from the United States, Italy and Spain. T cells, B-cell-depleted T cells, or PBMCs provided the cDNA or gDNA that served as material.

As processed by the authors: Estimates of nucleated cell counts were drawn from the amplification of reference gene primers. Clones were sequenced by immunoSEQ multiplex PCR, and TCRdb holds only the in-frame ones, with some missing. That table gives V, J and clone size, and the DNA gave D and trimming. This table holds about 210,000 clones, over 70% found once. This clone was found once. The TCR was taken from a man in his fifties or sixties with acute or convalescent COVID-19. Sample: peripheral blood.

The CDR3 nucleotides read TGTGCCAGCAGTGGATACGGGACTCTACAGAGGGCTGAAGCTTTCTTT. This encodes CASSGYGTLQRAEAFF. This sequence joins TRBV6-1 and TRBJ1-1, with D perhaps TRBD1 (5 bases). Trimming pared 4 bases from V and 6 bases from J, leaving 21 bases between. Per the germline V gene, CDR1 is MNHNS and CDR2 is SASEGT. This CDR3 is 16 amino acids long.